This is a list of T cell receptor beta chains from one sample in a study of cytomegalovirus exposure and HLA in healthy donors. The table came from immunoSEQ multiplex PCR; TCRdb's copy has only in-frame clones and leaves some out. The table shows fewer than 150,000 clones, with 15% occurring only once. Sample: PBMCs. These receptors came from a woman aged 18-35 years in good health and CMV-seronegative. CDR3s leave out the opening cysteine and the closing phenylalanine or tryptophan.

TRBV30,TRBJ2-7,AWKDREQY
TRBV5-8,TRBJ1-4,ASSLGRSNEKLF
TRBV20-1,TRBJ1-1,SARVAIEAF
TRBV28,TRBJ1-4,ASSIQSNNEKLF
TRBV19,TRBJ1-5,ASSIIQHGNQPQH
TRBV6-5,TRBJ2-3,ATRAGVATDTQY
TRBV2,TRBJ1-2,ASSDEIYGYT
TRBV27,TRBJ2-1,ASSFLASGRDNEQF
TRBV4-1,TRBJ2-3,ASSPLVPFVTDTQY
TRBV5-1,TRBJ2-5,ASSLLAGREETQY
TRBV2,TRBJ2-5,ASTGTSGGSGETQY
TRBV6-1,TRBJ2-2,ASSRTVVDTGELF